This TCR beta chain appears in the sequencing data of a study of Graves' ophthalmopathy and Graves' hyperthyroidism. TCR beta CDR3 amplification used RNA transcripts. An initial RT-PCR round employing HTBI primers preceded a second-round multiplex PCR. Each CDR3 protein is one row after TCRdb ran MiXCR on the multiplex PCR reads. Of hundreds of thousands of distinct CDR3 sequences detected, 35% to 50% appear once; the ten largest clones hold 35% to 55%. Exclusion applied to patients with other autoimmune diseases, uncontrolled infections, pregnancy or lactation. Clinical symptoms, serum thyroxine, TRAb, thyroid ultrasound and orbital computed tomography were relied on for diagnosis. Study-wide results and caveats: Blood contained most expanded thyroid clonotypes exceeding 0.001 frequency.

For this clonotype: The antigen is undetermined.

Trimming removed 2 bases at V and 6 bases at J, with 8 bases between. The CDR3 length is 14 residues. CDR1 and CDR2 from the germline V gene are MNHNY and SVGAGI (reference sequence). This sequence was found in an adult man with Graves' ophthalmopathy. The V gene is TRBV6-6, the J gene TRBJ1-6; the D gene is possibly TRBD1 (5 bases). Sequenced sample: peripheral blood. The CDR3 DNA is TGTGCCAGCAGTTACAGGGGTGTTAATTCACCCCTCCACTTT. Translation gives CASSYRGVNSPLHF.